This TCR beta chain came from a study of blood T cell repertoires in COVID-19. Study background: Material from acute and convalescent COVID-19 was sourced from the United States, Italy and Spain.

Original analysis: Nucleated cell number was recorded as an estimate derived from reference gene primer amplification. Using immunoSEQ multiplex PCR, the repertoire was profiled, and TCRdb retains in-frame clones only, with some absent. Clone size and V and J calls were adopted from that table, with D and trimming inferred from the DNA. Among about 230,000 clones listed, over 75% were seen once. The CDR3 runs 16 residues. In germline, CDR1 is KGHSH, CDR2 LQKENI. V was trimmed by 3 bases and J by 3 bases, leaving 14 bases between them. Sequences were obtained from peripheral blood. This TCR derives from a woman aged 80 or older with acute or convalescent COVID-19. J is TRBJ2-2 and V is TRBV18; possibly TRBD1 for D (7 bases). Here the CDR3 reads CASSPYQGGDTGELFF. CDR3 nucleotides: TGTGCCAGCTCACCTTATCAGGGGGGTGACACCGGGGAGCTGTTTTTT.